These T cell receptor beta chains were read from a single sample in a study of T cell changes during pregnancy in multiple sclerosis. Method: immunoSEQ multiplex PCR; TCRdb's copy keeps in-frame clones and lacks some. The sample lists 60,000 to 75,000 clones, over 85% occurring once. Specimen: peripheral blood, collected in the second trimester of pregnancy. Receptors originate from a female donor with multiple sclerosis, enrolled in a pregnancy study. Each CDR3 is given with its conserved first and last residue. The D gene is left open where the match is weak.

d_call	v_call	j_call	cdr3_aa
.	TRBV1	TRBJ2-3	CTSSQEDGYGNTQYF
.	TRBV5-1	TRBJ2-2	CASIGGPEGGELFF
.	TRBV4-2	TRBJ1-5	CASSQEQLQPQHF
.	TRBV7-8	TRBJ1-2	CASSAGQNYGYTF
TRBD2	TRBV10-3	TRBJ2-1	CAIVSQLAGGHDEQFF
TRBD1	TRBV11-1	TRBJ1-6	CASSPGQAGNSPLHF
.	TRBV5-6	TRBJ1-2	CASSLVHRVDYGYTF
TRBD1	TRBV6-6	TRBJ1-2	CASSAGQGAVGYTF
.	TRBV10-1	TRBJ1-2	CASIPIDGYTF
TRBD2	TRBV28	TRBJ2-1	CASSLLSGIPLSYNEQFF
TRBD1	TRBV29-1	TRBJ2-4	CSVAPPGQGGEDIQYF
TRBD1	TRBV5-1	TRBJ1-2	CASSRDSKANYGYTF
TRBD1	TRBV25-1	TRBJ1-1	CASSEWTGGVTEAFF
.	TRBV6-1	TRBJ1-2	CASTTDIQAYGYTF
TRBD2	TRBV28	TRBJ2-3	CASTPLAGRTDTQYF
.	TRBV5-6	TRBJ1-2	CASSLPGMPYGYTF
TRBD1	TRBV7-2	TRBJ1-1	CASSLEGTGKAFF
.	TRBV9	TRBJ2-2	CASSPTPWSAGELFF
TRBD2	TRBV28	TRBJ2-3	CATVPYRWTGLAGGIRTDTQYF
TRBD1	TRBV5-4	TRBJ2-7	CASSRRDRGYEQYF
TRBD2	TRBV9	TRBJ2-5	CASSLHPTSVETQYF
TRBD2	TRBV11-3	TRBJ2-1	CASSRLAGGYNEQFF
TRBD1	TRBV7-2	TRBJ2-3	CASSLRQGPFDTQYF
.	TRBV7-2	TRBJ2-7	CASSAYRERRQYF